This TCR beta chain was identified during a study of blood T cell repertoires in COVID-19. Clones were read by immunoSEQ multiplex PCR, and TCRdb kept only the in-frame ones, dropping some. This table has 120,000 or so clones, around 87% appearing once. Germline loops: CDR1 MDHEN, CDR2 SYDVKM. The V and J ends lost 3 bases and 3 bases, in that order; junction bases with no gene match: 0. CDR3 length: 14 amino acids. The V call is TRBV28, the J call TRBJ2-1; TRBD2 aligns across 9 bases. The receptor was isolated from a woman between 70 and 85 years old with acute or convalescent COVID-19. The sample taken for sequencing was peripheral blood. This CDR3 reads CASSFSGGYNEQFF. CDR3 bases: TGTGCCAGCAGTTTTAGCGGGGGCTACAATGAGCAGTTCTTC.